A selection of T cell receptor beta chains follows, all from one sample in a study of blood T cell repertoires in COVID-19. Produced via immunoSEQ multiplex PCR; TCRdb's table is partial and in-frame only. The sample has 200,000 to 250,000 clones; around 83% are singletons. The sample taken for sequencing was peripheral blood. The receptor set was obtained from a woman older than 75 with COVID-19, enrolled during active disease. Each CDR3 is given with its conserved first and last residue. Each record gives: D gene, clone size, V gene, J gene, CDR3 DNA, CDR3 protein. D genes are given only for firm matches. Some rows have no size entry. The others give once, few or many, or a class for an expanded clone.

d_gene: .; abundance: .; v_gene: TRBV24-1; j_gene: TRBJ2-2; CDR3nt: TGTGCCACCAGTGAGCAACCCGGGACATTAAACACCGGGGAGCTGTTTTTT; CDR3aa: CATSEQPGTLNTGELFF
d_gene: TRBD1; abundance: .; v_gene: TRBV5-6; j_gene: TRBJ2-7; CDR3nt: TGTGCCAGCAGCTATGGACAGGTCGACGAGCAGTACTTC; CDR3aa: CASSYGQVDEQYF
d_gene: .; abundance: .; v_gene: TRBV2; j_gene: TRBJ2-7; CDR3nt: TGTGCCAGCAGTCTAGCCAGCTCCTACGAGCAGTACTTC; CDR3aa: CASSLASSYEQYF
d_gene: TRBD2; abundance: .; v_gene: TRBV7-2; j_gene: TRBJ2-7; CDR3nt: TGTGCCAGCAGCTTTTATGGCGGGAGGAACGAGCAGTACTTC; CDR3aa: CASSFYGGRNEQYF
d_gene: .; abundance: .; v_gene: TRBV10-3; j_gene: TRBJ2-7; CDR3nt: TGTGCCATCAGCGACAGCCCCTACGAGCAGTACTTC; CDR3aa: CAISDSPYEQYF
d_gene: TRBD1; abundance: .; v_gene: TRBV6-1; j_gene: TRBJ1-5; CDR3nt: TGTGCCAGCAGTGCTGACAGGGGGAAGGGCAATCAGCCCCAGCATTTT; CDR3aa: CASSADRGKGNQPQHF
d_gene: .; abundance: .; v_gene: TRBV4-2; j_gene: TRBJ2-7; CDR3nt: TGTGCCAGCAGCCAAGAATGGACTCCCTGGTACGAGCAGTACTTC; CDR3aa: CASSQEWTPWYEQYF
d_gene: .; abundance: few; v_gene: TRBV10-3; j_gene: TRBJ2-2; CDR3nt: TGTGCCATCAGTCTAGCGATCACCGGGGAGCTGTTTTTT; CDR3aa: CAISLAITGELFF
d_gene: .; abundance: .; v_gene: TRBV7-2; j_gene: TRBJ2-1; CDR3nt: TGTGCCAGCAGCTTAGGGGGCGCCTACAGTGAGCAGTTCTTC; CDR3aa: CASSLGGAYSEQFF
d_gene: .; abundance: .; v_gene: TRBV15; j_gene: TRBJ1-2; CDR3nt: TGTGCCACCAGCAGAGGGAGGAAGCCAACCTATGGCTACACCTTC; CDR3aa: CATSRGRKPTYGYTF
d_gene: .; abundance: .; v_gene: TRBV6-1; j_gene: TRBJ1-6; CDR3nt: TGTGCCAGCAGTGAAGATTTCCCGAATTCACCCCTCCACTTT; CDR3aa: CASSEDFPNSPLHF
d_gene: TRBD2; abundance: .; v_gene: TRBV20-1; j_gene: TRBJ2-1; CDR3nt: TGCAGTGCTGGTGGGGGGGGCTACAATGAGCAGTTCTTC; CDR3aa: CSAGGGGYNEQFF
d_gene: TRBD2; abundance: .; v_gene: TRBV11-2; j_gene: TRBJ2-1; CDR3nt: TGTGCCAGCAGCTTCGCTAGCGGGATGGGCCCCTACAATGAGCAGTTCTTC; CDR3aa: CASSFASGMGPYNEQFF
d_gene: .; abundance: .; v_gene: TRBV21-1; j_gene: TRBJ1-5; CDR3nt: TGTGCCAGCAGCACCGAGGGCCCCGACAGGTTCGGGGTGAATCAGCCCCAGCATTTT; CDR3aa: CASSTEGPDRFGVNQPQHF
d_gene: TRBD2; abundance: .; v_gene: TRBV2; j_gene: TRBJ2-7; CDR3nt: TGTGCCAGCAGCCTAGCGGGAGGGAACTACGAGCAGTACTTC; CDR3aa: CASSLAGGNYEQYF
d_gene: TRBD1; abundance: .; v_gene: TRBV4-1; j_gene: TRBJ1-2; CDR3nt: TGCGCCAGCAGCCAAGGAACAGGGGGCTTCGCCAACTATGGCTACACCTTC; CDR3aa: CASSQGTGGFANYGYTF
d_gene: .; abundance: once; v_gene: TRBV29-1; j_gene: TRBJ2-5; CDR3nt: TGCAGCGTTGAAAGGGGGCAAGAGACCCAGTACTTC; CDR3aa: CSVERGQETQYF
d_gene: TRBD2; abundance: .; v_gene: TRBV29-1; j_gene: TRBJ2-2; CDR3nt: TGCAGCGCCGAGCGTGCGGGGGTCAACACCGGGGAGCTGTTTTTT; CDR3aa: CSAERAGVNTGELFF
d_gene: .; abundance: .; v_gene: TRBV19; j_gene: TRBJ2-7; CDR3nt: TGTGCCAGTAGTAGCACAGGGTCCTACGAGCAGTACTTC; CDR3aa: CASSSTGSYEQYF
d_gene: .; abundance: once; v_gene: TRBV28; j_gene: TRBJ1-5; CDR3nt: TGTGCCAGCTACGCAGAAAATCAGCCCCAGCATTTT; CDR3aa: CASYAENQPQHF
d_gene: TRBD1; abundance: .; v_gene: TRBV19; j_gene: TRBJ1-1; CDR3nt: TGTGCCAGTAGTCCCCGACAGGGGGCTGGGTACACTGAAGCTTTCTTT; CDR3aa: CASSPRQGAGYTEAFF
d_gene: .; abundance: .; v_gene: TRBV18; j_gene: TRBJ2-1; CDR3nt: TGTGCCAGCTCACCACCGGGTCCGGGGGATGAGCAGTTCTTC; CDR3aa: CASSPPGPGDEQFF
d_gene: .; abundance: .; v_gene: TRBV3-1/TRBV3-2; j_gene: TRBJ2-5; CDR3nt: TGTGCCTCCAGCAAGGACAGACCCCAAGAGACCCAGTACTTC; CDR3aa: CASSKDRPQETQYF
d_gene: TRBD1; abundance: .; v_gene: TRBV18; j_gene: TRBJ1-5; CDR3nt: TGTGCCAGCTCACCAGATCGGACAGGGGCTATCAATCAGCCCCAGCATTTT; CDR3aa: CASSPDRTGAINQPQHF
d_gene: .; abundance: few; v_gene: TRBV28; j_gene: TRBJ2-5; CDR3nt: TGTGCCAGCAGACGGGGGTGGCGAGAGACCCAGTACTTC; CDR3aa: CASRRGWRETQYF
d_gene: .; abundance: .; v_gene: TRBV29-1; j_gene: TRBJ2-7; CDR3nt: TGCAGCGGCCGCGTGAGCGCCAGCTCCTACGAGCAGTACTTC; CDR3aa: CSGRVSASSYEQYF
d_gene: TRBD2; abundance: .; v_gene: TRBV7-9; j_gene: TRBJ2-1; CDR3nt: TGTGCCAGCAGCCGGACCGGGACTAACTACAATGAGCAGTTCTTC; CDR3aa: CASSRTGTNYNEQFF
d_gene: .; abundance: .; v_gene: TRBV7-9; j_gene: TRBJ2-7; CDR3nt: TGTGCCAGCAGCTTAGAAGTCGGGTACTACGAGCAGTACTTC; CDR3aa: CASSLEVGYYEQYF
d_gene: .; abundance: .; v_gene: TRBV10-3; j_gene: TRBJ1-6; CDR3nt: TGTGCCATCAGTGAACTTGGGGGGAGCTCACCCCTCCACTTT; CDR3aa: CAISELGGSSPLHF
d_gene: .; abundance: .; v_gene: TRBV5-6; j_gene: TRBJ1-2; CDR3nt: TGTGCCAGCAGCTTGGACGGGGAGCACTATGGCTACACCTTC; CDR3aa: CASSLDGEHYGYTF
d_gene: .; abundance: .; v_gene: TRBV27; j_gene: TRBJ2-2; CDR3nt: TGTGCCAGCAGTCTCCGGGACACCGGGGAGCTGTTTTTT; CDR3aa: CASSLRDTGELFF
d_gene: TRBD2; abundance: few; v_gene: TRBV4-1; j_gene: TRBJ2-1; CDR3nt: TGCGCCAGCAGCCCGCAACTAGCGGTTCTACTCAATGAGCAGTTCTTC; CDR3aa: CASSPQLAVLLNEQFF
d_gene: .; abundance: .; v_gene: TRBV19; j_gene: TRBJ2-2; CDR3nt: TGTGCCAGTAGTATCCACAAGTTCACCGGGGAGCTGTTTTTT; CDR3aa: CASSIHKFTGELFF
d_gene: .; abundance: few; v_gene: TRBV28; j_gene: TRBJ1-6; CDR3nt: TGTGCCAGTACTGGGCAGGGCAATTCACCCCTCCACTTT; CDR3aa: CASTGQGNSPLHF
d_gene: .; abundance: .; v_gene: TRBV3-1/TRBV3-2; j_gene: TRBJ2-5; CDR3nt: TGTGCCAGCACTCCACGGGGAGGGGGGGAGACCCAGTACTTC; CDR3aa: CASTPRGGGETQYF
d_gene: TRBD1; abundance: .; v_gene: TRBV2; j_gene: TRBJ1-5; CDR3nt: TGTGCCAGCAGAGATGGCCTCGGTGGGACAGGGTATCAGCCCCAGCATTTT; CDR3aa: CASRDGLGGTGYQPQHF
d_gene: TRBD2; abundance: .; v_gene: TRBV4-1; j_gene: TRBJ2-3; CDR3nt: TGCGCCAGCAGCCAAACCTTAGCGGGGGGGCGAAAGTTGTCGGTGCAGTATTTT; CDR3aa: CASSQTLAGGRKLSVQYF
d_gene: .; abundance: few; v_gene: TRBV28; j_gene: TRBJ1-4; CDR3nt: TGTGCCAGCAGCCGGGGGATTGAAAAACTGTTTTTT; CDR3aa: CASSRGIEKLFF
d_gene: .; abundance: few; v_gene: TRBV7-9; j_gene: TRBJ1-2; CDR3nt: TGTGCTGCGGGGCTGGAGGGCGGCTACACCTTC; CDR3aa: CAAGLEGGYTF
d_gene: .; abundance: .; v_gene: TRBV5-1; j_gene: TRBJ2-1; CDR3nt: TGCGCCAGCCAACCTCAATCCGGGACACACTACAATGAGCAGTTCTTC; CDR3aa: CASQPQSGTHYNEQFF
d_gene: TRBD1; abundance: .; v_gene: TRBV6-2/TRBV6-3; j_gene: TRBJ2-5; CDR3nt: TGTGCCAGCAGTTTCGTCCGGGACAGTCCGTACTTC; CDR3aa: CASSFVRDSPYF
d_gene: .; abundance: once; v_gene: TRBV7-9; j_gene: TRBJ1-2; CDR3nt: TGTGCCAGCAGAGGGCAGGGTAATGGCTACACCTTC; CDR3aa: CASRGQGNGYTF
d_gene: .; abundance: once; v_gene: TRBV30; j_gene: TRBJ1-4; CDR3nt: TGTGCCTGGAGTGCCCTCTCCGGACTGAATGAAAAACTGTTTTTT; CDR3aa: CAWSALSGLNEKLFF
d_gene: TRBD1; abundance: .; v_gene: TRBV4-1; j_gene: TRBJ1-2; CDR3nt: TGCGCCAGCAGCCATGTCACAGGGGGCTATGGCTACACCTTC; CDR3aa: CASSHVTGGYGYTF
d_gene: .; abundance: once; v_gene: TRBV28; j_gene: TRBJ1-4; CDR3nt: TGTGCCAGCAGTTTGTCGGCCCCCGGGGGGGAAAAACTGTTTTTT; CDR3aa: CASSLSAPGGEKLFF
d_gene: .; abundance: .; v_gene: TRBV9; j_gene: TRBJ2-2; CDR3nt: TGTGCCAGCAGCGCCACCTCAGGCGGGGAGCTGTTTTTT; CDR3aa: CASSATSGGELFF
d_gene: .; abundance: .; v_gene: TRBV3-1/TRBV3-2; j_gene: TRBJ2-7; CDR3nt: TGTGCCAGCAGCCAGGTACGGGTCCTCTTAGGGGACGAGCAGTACTTC; CDR3aa: CASSQVRVLLGDEQYF
d_gene: .; abundance: .; v_gene: TRBV28; j_gene: TRBJ1-5; CDR3nt: TGTGCCAGCAGTTTTGGCGACACCGTCAATCAGCCCCAGCATTTT; CDR3aa: CASSFGDTVNQPQHF
d_gene: TRBD1; abundance: .; v_gene: TRBV19; j_gene: TRBJ1-2; CDR3nt: TGTGCCAGTAGTCCTCGGACAGGGGGGAACTATGGCTACACCTTC; CDR3aa: CASSPRTGGNYGYTF
d_gene: TRBD2; abundance: .; v_gene: TRBV4-1; j_gene: TRBJ2-7; CDR3nt: TGCGCCAGCAGCCAGGGGGCTGGACTAGCGCAAACGTCCTCCCCGAGCTACGAGCAGTACTTC; CDR3aa: CASSQGAGLAQTSSPSYEQYF
d_gene: .; abundance: .; v_gene: TRBV3-1/TRBV3-2; j_gene: TRBJ1-1; CDR3nt: TGTGCCAGCAGGAACAGCCAGAACACTGAAGCTTTCTTT; CDR3aa: CASRNSQNTEAFF
d_gene: TRBD1; abundance: few; v_gene: TRBV7-9; j_gene: TRBJ1-2; CDR3nt: TGTGCCAGCAGCCGGGACAGCTATGGCTACACCTTC; CDR3aa: CASSRDSYGYTF